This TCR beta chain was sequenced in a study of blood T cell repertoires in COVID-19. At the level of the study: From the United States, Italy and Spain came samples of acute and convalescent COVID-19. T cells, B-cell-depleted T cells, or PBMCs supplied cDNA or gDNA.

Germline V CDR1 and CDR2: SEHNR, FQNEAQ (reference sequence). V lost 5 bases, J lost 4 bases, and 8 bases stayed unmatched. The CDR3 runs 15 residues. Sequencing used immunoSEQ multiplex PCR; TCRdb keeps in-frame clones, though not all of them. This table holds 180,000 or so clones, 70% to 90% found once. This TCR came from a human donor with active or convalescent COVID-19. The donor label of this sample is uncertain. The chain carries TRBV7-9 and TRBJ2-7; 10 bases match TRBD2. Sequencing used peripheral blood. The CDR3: CASSETSGISYEQYF. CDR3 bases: TGTGCCAGCAGCGAAACTAGCGGGATATCATACGAGCAGTACTTC.